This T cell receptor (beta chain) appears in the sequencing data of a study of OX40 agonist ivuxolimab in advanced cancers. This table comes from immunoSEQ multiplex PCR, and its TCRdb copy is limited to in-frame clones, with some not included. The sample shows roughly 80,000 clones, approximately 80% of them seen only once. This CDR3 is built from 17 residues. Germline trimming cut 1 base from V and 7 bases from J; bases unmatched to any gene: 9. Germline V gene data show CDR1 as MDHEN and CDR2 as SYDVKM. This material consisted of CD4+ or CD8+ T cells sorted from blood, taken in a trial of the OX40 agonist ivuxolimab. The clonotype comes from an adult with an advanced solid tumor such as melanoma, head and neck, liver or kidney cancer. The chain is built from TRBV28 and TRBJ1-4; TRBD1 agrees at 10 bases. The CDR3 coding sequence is TGTGCCAGCAGTTTATCGGGGCGACAGGGGGCGAGTGAAAAACTGTTTTTT. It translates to CASSLSGRQGASEKLFF.